This T cell receptor beta chain was observed in a study of cytomegalovirus exposure and HLA in healthy donors. Study as a whole: Of roughly 400 genotyped donors, 75% to 90% grouped in the Caucasian-associated ancestry cluster. General study results and limits: Being productive about 87% or about 30% of the time was typical of most TCR beta V segments in an earlier analysis. A classifier reportedly called cytomegalovirus status with high sensitivity and specificity.

It was healthy bone marrow donors who served as donors. Unmatched junction bases numbered 13, after V lost 4 bases and J lost 0 bases. CDR1 is MGHRA, CDR2 YSYEKL, per germline. This CDR3 spans 18 amino acids. As regards this clone: Its antigen is still unknown.

In the PCR, 60 Vbeta and 13 Jbeta primers were used. Sequencing used immunoSEQ multiplex PCR; TCRdb keeps in-frame clones, though not all of them. The sample holds some 120,000 clones, 83% seen once. Material for sequencing was PBMCs. The rearrangement uses TRBV4-1 and TRBJ1-1; 8 bases line up with TRBD1. The sequence came from a man younger than 30 in good health and CMV-seropositive. The CDR3 sequence: CASSPLPGQDTMNTEAFF. As DNA, the CDR3 is TGCGCCAGCAGCCCGCTGCCGGGACAGGATACCATGAACACTGAAGCTTTCTTT.